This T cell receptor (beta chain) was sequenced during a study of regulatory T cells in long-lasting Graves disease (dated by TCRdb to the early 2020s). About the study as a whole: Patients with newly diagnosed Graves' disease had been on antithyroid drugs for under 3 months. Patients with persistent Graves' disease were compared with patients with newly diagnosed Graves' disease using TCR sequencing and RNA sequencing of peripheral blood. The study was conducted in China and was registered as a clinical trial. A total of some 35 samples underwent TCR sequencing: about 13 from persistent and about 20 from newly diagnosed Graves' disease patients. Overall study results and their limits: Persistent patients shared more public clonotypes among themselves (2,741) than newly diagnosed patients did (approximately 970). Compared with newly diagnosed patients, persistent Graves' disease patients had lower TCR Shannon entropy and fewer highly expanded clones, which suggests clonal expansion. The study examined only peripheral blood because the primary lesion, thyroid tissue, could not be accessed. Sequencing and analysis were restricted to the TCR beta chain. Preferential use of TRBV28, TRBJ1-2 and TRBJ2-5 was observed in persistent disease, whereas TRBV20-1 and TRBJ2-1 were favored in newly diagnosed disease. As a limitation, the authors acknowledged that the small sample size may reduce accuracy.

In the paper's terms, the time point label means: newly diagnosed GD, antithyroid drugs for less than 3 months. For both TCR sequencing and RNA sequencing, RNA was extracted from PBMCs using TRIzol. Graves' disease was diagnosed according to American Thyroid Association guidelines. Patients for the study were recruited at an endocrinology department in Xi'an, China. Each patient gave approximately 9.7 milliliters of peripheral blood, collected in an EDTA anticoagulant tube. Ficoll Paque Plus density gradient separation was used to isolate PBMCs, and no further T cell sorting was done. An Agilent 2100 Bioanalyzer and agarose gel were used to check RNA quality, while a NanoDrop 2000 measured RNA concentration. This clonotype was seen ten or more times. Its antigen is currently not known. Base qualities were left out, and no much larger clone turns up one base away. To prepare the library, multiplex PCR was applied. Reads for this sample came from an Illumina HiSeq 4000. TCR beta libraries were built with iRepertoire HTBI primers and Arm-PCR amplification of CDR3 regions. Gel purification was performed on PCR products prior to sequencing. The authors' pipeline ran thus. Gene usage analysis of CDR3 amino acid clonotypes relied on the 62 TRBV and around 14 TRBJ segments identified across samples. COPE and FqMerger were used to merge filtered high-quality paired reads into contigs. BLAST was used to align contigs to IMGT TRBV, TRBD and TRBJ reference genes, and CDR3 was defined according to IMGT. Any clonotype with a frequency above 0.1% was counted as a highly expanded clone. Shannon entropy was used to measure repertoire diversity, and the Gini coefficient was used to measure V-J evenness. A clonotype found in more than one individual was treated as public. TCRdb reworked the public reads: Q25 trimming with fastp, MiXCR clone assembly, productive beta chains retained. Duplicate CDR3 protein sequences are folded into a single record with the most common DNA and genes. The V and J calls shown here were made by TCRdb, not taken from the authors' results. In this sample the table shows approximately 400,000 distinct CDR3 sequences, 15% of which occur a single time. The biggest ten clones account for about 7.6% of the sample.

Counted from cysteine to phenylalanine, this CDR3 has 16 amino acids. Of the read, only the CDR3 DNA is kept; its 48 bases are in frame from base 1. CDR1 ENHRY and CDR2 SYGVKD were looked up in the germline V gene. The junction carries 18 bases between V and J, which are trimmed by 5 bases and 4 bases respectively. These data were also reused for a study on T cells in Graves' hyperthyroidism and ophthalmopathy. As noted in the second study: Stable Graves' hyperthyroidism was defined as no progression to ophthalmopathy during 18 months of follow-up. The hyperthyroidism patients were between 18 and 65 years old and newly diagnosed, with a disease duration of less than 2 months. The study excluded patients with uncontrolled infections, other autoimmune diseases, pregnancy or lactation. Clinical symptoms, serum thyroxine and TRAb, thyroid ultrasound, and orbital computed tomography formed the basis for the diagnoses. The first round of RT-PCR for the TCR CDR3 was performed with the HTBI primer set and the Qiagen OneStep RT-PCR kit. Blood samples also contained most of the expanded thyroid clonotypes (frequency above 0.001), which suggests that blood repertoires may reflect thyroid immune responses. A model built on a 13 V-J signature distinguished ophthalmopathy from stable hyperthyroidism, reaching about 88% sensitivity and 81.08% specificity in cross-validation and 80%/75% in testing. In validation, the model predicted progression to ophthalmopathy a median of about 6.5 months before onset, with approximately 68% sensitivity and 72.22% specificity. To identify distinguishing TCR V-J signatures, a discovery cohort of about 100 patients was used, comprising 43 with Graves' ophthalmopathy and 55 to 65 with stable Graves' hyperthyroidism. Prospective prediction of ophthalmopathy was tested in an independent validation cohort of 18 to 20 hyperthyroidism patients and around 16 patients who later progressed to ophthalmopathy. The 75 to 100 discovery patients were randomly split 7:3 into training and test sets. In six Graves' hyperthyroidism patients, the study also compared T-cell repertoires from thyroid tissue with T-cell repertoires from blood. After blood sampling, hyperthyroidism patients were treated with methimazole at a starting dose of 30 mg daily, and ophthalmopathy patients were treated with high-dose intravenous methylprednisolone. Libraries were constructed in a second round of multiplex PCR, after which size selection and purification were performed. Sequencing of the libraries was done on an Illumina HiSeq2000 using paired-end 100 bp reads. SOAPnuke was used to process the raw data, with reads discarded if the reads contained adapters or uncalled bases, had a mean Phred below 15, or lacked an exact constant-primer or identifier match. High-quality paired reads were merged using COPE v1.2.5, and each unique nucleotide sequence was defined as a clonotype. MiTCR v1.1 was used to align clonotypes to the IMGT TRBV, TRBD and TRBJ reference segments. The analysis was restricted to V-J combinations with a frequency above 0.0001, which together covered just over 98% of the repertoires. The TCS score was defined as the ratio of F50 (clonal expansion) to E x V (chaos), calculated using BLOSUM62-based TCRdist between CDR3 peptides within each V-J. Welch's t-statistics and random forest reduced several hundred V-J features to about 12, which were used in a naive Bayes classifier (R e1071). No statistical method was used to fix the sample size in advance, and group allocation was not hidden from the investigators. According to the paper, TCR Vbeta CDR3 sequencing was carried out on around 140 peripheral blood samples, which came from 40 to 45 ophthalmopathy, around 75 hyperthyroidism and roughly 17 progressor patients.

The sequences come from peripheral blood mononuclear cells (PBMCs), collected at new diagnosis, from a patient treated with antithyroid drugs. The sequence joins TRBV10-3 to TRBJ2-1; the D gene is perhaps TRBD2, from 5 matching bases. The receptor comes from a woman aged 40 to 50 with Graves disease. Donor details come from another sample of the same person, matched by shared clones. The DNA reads TGTGCCATCAGTCAACTCAGCGGAGAGGGTTACAATGAGCAGTTCTTC. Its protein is CAISQLSGEGYNEQFF.